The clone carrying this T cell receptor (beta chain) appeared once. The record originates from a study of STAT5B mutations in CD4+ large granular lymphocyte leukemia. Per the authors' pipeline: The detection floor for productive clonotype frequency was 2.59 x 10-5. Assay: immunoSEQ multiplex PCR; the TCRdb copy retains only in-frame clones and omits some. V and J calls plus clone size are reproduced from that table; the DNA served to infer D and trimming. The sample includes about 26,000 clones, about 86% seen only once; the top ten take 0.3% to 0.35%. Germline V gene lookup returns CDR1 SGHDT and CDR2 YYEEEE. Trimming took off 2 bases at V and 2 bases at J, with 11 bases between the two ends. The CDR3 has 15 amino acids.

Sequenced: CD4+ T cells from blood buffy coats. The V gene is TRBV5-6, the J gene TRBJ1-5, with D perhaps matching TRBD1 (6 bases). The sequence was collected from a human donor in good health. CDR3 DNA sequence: TGTGCCAGCAGCTTAGGGGGGCTGGGCAATCAGCCCCAGCATTTT. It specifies CASSLGGLGNQPQHF.